This passage covers 25 T cell receptor beta chains from one sample sequenced in a study of blood T cell repertoires in COVID-19. The repertoire was sequenced with immunoSEQ multiplex PCR; TCRdb's copy has only in-frame clones and lacks some. This sample has approximately 80,000 clones, with 82% found just once. Sequenced input: peripheral blood. These receptors all stem from a human donor in a cohort sampled during active COVID-19.

This clone was seen once. V is TRBV18 and J is TRBJ2-5; weak D call: TRBD1 (6 bases). V lost 1 base and J lost 4, with 10 bases in between. This CDR3 region has 14 residues. Looked up from germline, CDR1 is KGHSH and CDR2 is LQKENI. CDR3 sequence: CASSPRSRGETQYF. The CDR3 DNA reads as TGTGCCAGCTCACCACGGTCCAGGGGAGAGACCCAGTACTTC.

This clone was recorded only once. This chain connects TRBV4-2 to TRBJ1-5; a weak D match, TRBD1 (6 bases). The germline gives CDR1 LGHNA, CDR2 YNFKEQ. The CDR3 extends over 17 amino acids. V dropped 4 bases and J dropped 5 bases, with 21 bases sitting between them. CDR3 DNA: TGTGCCAGCAGCCTTTTCCAGACGGGCAGGGGAGATCAGCCCCAGCATTTT. Amino acids: CASSLFQTGRGDQPQHF.

The rearrangement uses TRBV6-6 and TRBJ2-1; 10 bases align to TRBD1. Per germline, CDR1 MNHNY and CDR2 SVGAGI (reference sequence). The CDR3 loop spans 14 amino acids. V lost 9 bases to trimming and J lost 11 bases; unmatched junction nucleotides: 13. The CDR3 loop reads CARIDSGTGAKQFF. The DNA for the CDR3 is TGTGCCAGAATTGATTCCGGGACAGGGGCTAAGCAGTTCTTC.

The J gene is TRBJ1-2, the V gene TRBV5-1; D remains ambiguous. The V end was cut by 2 bases, the J end by 0 bases, with 11 bases between. The CDR3 length is 15 residues. Per germline, CDR1 SGHRS and CDR2 YFSETQ. DNA of the CDR3: TGCGCCAGCAGCTTCCGAGAAAATCCTAACTATGGCTACACCTTC. The encoded protein is CASSFRENPNYGYTF.

The rearrangement links TRBV29-1 to TRBJ1-2; D unresolved. CDR3 length: 11 residues. V was pared by 4 bases and J by 2 bases, with 5 bases between. Germline V gene data show CDR1 as SQVTM and CDR2 as ANQGSEA. The CDR3 region has the DNA TGCAGCGTTGCACACAACTATGGCTACACCTTC. As protein: CSVAHNYGYTF.

This clone was detected a few times. The rearrangement joins TRBV2 to TRBJ1-6, with D uncertain. Germline V gene sequence: CDR1 SNHLY, CDR2 FYNNEI. The CDR3 covers 12 residues. Trimming took off 2 bases at V and 8 bases at J, with 4 bases between the two ends. DNA of the CDR3: TGTGCCAGCAGTGAAATCTATTCACCCCTCCACTTT. Protein: CASSEIYSPLHF.

The rearrangement links TRBV9 to TRBJ1-1; D might be TRBD1 (5 bases). Trimming removed 2 bases at V and 1 base at J, with 9 bases between. The CDR3 consists of 14 residues. The germline CDR1 and CDR2 sequences are SGDLS and YYNGEE. The CDR3 region is CASSVDNWNTEAFF. The DNA of the CDR3 is TGTGCCAGCAGCGTGGACAACTGGAACACTGAAGCTTTCTTT.

This clone was seen a handful of times. This CDR3 reads CASSLGQGGDGYTF. DNA of the CDR3: TGTGCCAGCAGCTTGGGACAGGGAGGCGATGGCTACACCTTC. The chain recombines TRBV7-9 with TRBJ1-2; 9 nucleotides line up with TRBD1. Per the germline V gene, CDR1 is SEHNR and CDR2 is FQNEAQ (reference sequence). Trimming at V came to 3 bases and at J to 6 bases, leaving 5 bases not matched to a gene. The CDR3 runs 14 residues.

This chain links TRBV7-9 with TRBJ2-4; 9 bases line up with TRBD1. Looked up from germline, CDR1 is SEHNR and CDR2 is FQNEAQ (reference sequence). This CDR3 comprises 14 residues. Germline trimming cut 0 bases from V and 7 bases from J; bases unmatched to any gene: 1. The CDR3 spells CASSLAGTGNIQYF. The CDR3 nucleotides read TGTGCCAGCAGCTTAGCAGGGACAGGGAACATTCAGTACTTC.

This chain joins TRBV2 and TRBJ1-1, with TRBD1 matching 7 bases. This CDR3 is built from 13 residues. Germline V CDR1 and CDR2: SNHLY, FYNNEI. V was pared by 7 bases and J by 4 bases, with 6 bases of the junction left unmatched. The CDR3: CASNGQVGTEAFF. CDR3 bases: TGTGCCAGCAATGGACAGGTCGGCACTGAAGCTTTCTTT.

The chain joins TRBV5-1 to TRBJ1-1; 7 nucleotides match TRBD1. Germline trimming cut 2 bases from V and 4 bases from J; bases unmatched to any gene: 5. The CDR3 runs to 14 residues. Looked up from germline, CDR1 is SGHRS and CDR2 is YFSETQ. The CDR3 region is CASSFGQGVTEAFF. The DNA of the CDR3 is TGCGCCAGCAGCTTCGGCCAGGGGGTCACTGAAGCTTTCTTT.

This clone was counted only a few times. The chain uses TRBV2 and TRBJ2-7, with 8 positions matching TRBD1. The CDR3 extends over 14 amino acids. The V and J ends lost 8 bases and 1 base, in that order; junction bases with no gene match: 7. CDR1 is SNHLY and CDR2 is FYNNEI in the germline V gene. Written as DNA, the CDR3 is TGTGCCAGCGCACAGGGGGTCAGGTCCTACGAGCAGTACTTC. Amino acids: CASAQGVRSYEQYF. The whole variable domain, remainder taken from reference TRBV2 and TRBJ2-7, is EPEVTQTPSHQVTQMGQEVILRCVPISNHLYFYWYRQILGQKVEFLVSFYNNEISEKSEIFDDQFSVERPDGSNFTLKIRSTKLEDSAMYFCASAQGVRSYEQYFGPGTRLTVT.

This chain connects TRBV3-1 (or the pseudogene TRBV3-2) to TRBJ1-4; D unclear. Trimming left V 7 bases short and J 8 bases short, with 14 bases between. Germline V CDR1 and CDR2: LGHDT, YNNKEL (reference sequence). The CDR3 totals 13 residues. Here the CDR3 reads CASNIGSGEKLFF. In nucleotides, the CDR3 is TGTGCCAGCAATATAGGTTCCGGGGAAAAACTGTTTTTT.

The chain employs TRBV18 and TRBJ1-6; D possibly corresponds to TRBD1 (5 bases). CDR1 is KGHSH, CDR2 LQKENI, per germline. The V and J ends lost 3 bases and 8 bases respectively, with 11 bases between them. The CDR3 covers 14 residues. The CDR3 bases are TGTGCCAGCTCACCCGGGCAGGGTGATTCACCCCTCCACTTT. Translated, it gives CASSPGQGDSPLHF.

The chain employs TRBV19 and TRBJ2-3, with 7 bases aligning to TRBD2. The germline V gene has CDR1 LNHDA and CDR2 SQIVND (reference sequence). This CDR3 contains 13 residues. V dropped 3 bases and J dropped 4; count of bases not matched to a gene: 1. CDR3 DNA: TGTGCCAGTAGTATGGGGGGGGCAGATACGCAGTATTTT. Translation gives CASSMGGADTQYF.

The chain uses TRBV11-2 and TRBJ1-1; TRBD1 aligns across 9 bases. The CDR3 sequence is 13 residues long. Looked up from germline, CDR1 is SGHAT and CDR2 is FQNNGV. Losses at the gene ends were 8 bases for V and 1 base for J; bases not matched to a gene: 2. The CDR3 is CASGDRANTEAFF. In nucleotides, the CDR3 is TGTGCCAGCGGGGACAGGGCGAACACTGAAGCTTTCTTT.

The chain uses TRBV19 and TRBJ2-5; D might be TRBD1 (6 bases). Germline CDR1 is LNHDA and CDR2 is SQIVND (reference sequence). This CDR3 has 15 residues. V lost 0 bases and J lost 4, with 12 bases in between. In DNA, the CDR3 is TGTGCCAGTAGTATAGACCAACAGGGCGGAGAGACCCAGTACTTC. Translation: CASSIDQQGGETQYF.

The genes are TRBV4-1 and TRBJ2-3; a possible D gene is TRBD2 (6 bases). The ends were cut back, 0 bases at V and 3 bases at J, with 10 bases in the middle. The CDR3 length is 15 residues. The V gene's germline CDR1 is MGHRA and CDR2 YSYEKL. CDR3 residues: CASSQDPSVTDTQYF. In nucleotides, the CDR3 is TGCGCCAGCAGCCAAGACCCTAGCGTTACAGATACGCAGTATTTT.

This clone has just one count. This chain joins TRBV12-3 or TRBV12-4 and TRBJ2-1; D is possibly TRBD2 (7 bases). The CDR3 consists of 13 residues. The germline V and J ends were trimmed by 3 bases and 9 bases, with 12 bases remaining between them. For the CDR3, the DNA is TGTGCCAGCAGTTTGGGGGGGGGCGGTGAGCAGTTCTTC. Its translation is CASSLGGGGEQFF.

This sequence joins TRBV9 and TRBJ2-1, with TRBD2 matching over 14 bases. The junction had 6 bases not matched to a gene; V was cut back by 3 bases and J by 10 bases. CDR3 length equals 15 residues. In germline, CDR1 is SGDLS, CDR2 YYNGEE. The CDR3 is CASSAWGLAGAEQFF. The CDR3 DNA reads TGTGCCAGCAGCGCCTGGGGACTAGCGGGGGCCGAGCAGTTCTTC.

V is TRBV2 and J is TRBJ2-6, with D possibly being TRBD1 (5 bases). CDR1 and CDR2 from the germline V gene are SNHLY and FYNNEI. The V end was cut by 6 bases, the J end by 1 base, with 10 bases between. The CDR3 is made up of 15 amino acids. CDR3 DNA sequence: TGTGCCAGCAGCGCCCCAGGGTCTGGGGCCAACGTCCTGACTTTC. This codes for CASSAPGSGANVLTF.

The chain joins TRBV6-1 to TRBJ1-4; possible D gene TRBD1, 6 bases. The CDR3 sequence is 19 residues long. V lost 2 bases, J lost 0 bases, and 19 bases lay in between. Germline-derived CDR1 and CDR2 are MNHNS and SASEGT. DNA of the CDR3: TGTGCCAGCAGTGAATCCCCCGGGACACTTAGTGCAACTAATGAAAAACTGTTTTTT. Protein sequence: CASSESPGTLSATNEKLFF.

The CDR3 region is CSASTKAGVANYGYTF. The CDR3 DNA follows: TGCAGTGCTAGTACCAAAGCAGGGGTTGCTAACTATGGCTACACCTTC. This sequence joins TRBV20-1 and TRBJ1-2; tentatively, D is TRBD1 (6 bases). The CDR3 extends over 16 amino acids. Trimming took off 3 bases at V and 0 bases at J, with 17 bases between the two ends. The germline V gene has CDR1 DFQATT and CDR2 SNEGSKA (reference sequence).

The chain is built from TRBV30 and TRBJ1-2; 8 positions agree with TRBD1. J was trimmed by 2 bases and V by 8 bases; bases with no gene match: 10. Germline CDR1 reads GTSNPN; CDR2 reads SVGIG (reference sequence). This CDR3 region has 14 residues. CDR3 protein: CARIGTGGNYGYTF. The CDR3 DNA reads TGTGCCCGCATCGGAACAGGGGGAAACTATGGCTACACCTTC. The entire variable domain, with the rest obtained from reference TRBV30 and TRBJ1-2, is as follows: SQTIHQWPATLVQPVGSPLSLECTVEGTSNPNLYWYRQAAGRGLQLLFYSVGIGQISSEVPQNLSASRPQDRQFILSSKKLLLSDSGFYLCARIGTGGNYGYTFGSGTRLTVV.

In DNA, the CDR3 is TGTGCCAGCAGCCAAGAGGTGGGGGGTTGGACACCCCCCTACGAGCAGTACTTC. It encodes CASSQEVGGWTPPYEQYF. This sequence joins TRBV14 and TRBJ2-7; perhaps TRBD2 as D (6 bases). Germline V lookup: CDR1 SGHDN, CDR2 FVKESK. The germline V and J ends were trimmed by 0 bases and 2 bases, with 20 bases remaining between them. The CDR3 runs to 18 residues.